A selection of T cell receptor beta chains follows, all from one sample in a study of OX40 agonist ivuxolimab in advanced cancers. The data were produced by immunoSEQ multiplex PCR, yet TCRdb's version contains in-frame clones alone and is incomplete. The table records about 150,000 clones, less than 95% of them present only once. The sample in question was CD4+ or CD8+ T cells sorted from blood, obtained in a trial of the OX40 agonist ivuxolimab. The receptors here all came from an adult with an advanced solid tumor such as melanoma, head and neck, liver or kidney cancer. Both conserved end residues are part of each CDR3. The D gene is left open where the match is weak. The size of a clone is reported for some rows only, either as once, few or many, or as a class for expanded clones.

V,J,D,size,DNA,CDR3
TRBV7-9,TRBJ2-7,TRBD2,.,TGTGCCAGCAGCCCCGCGGGAGGGCGCTACGAGCAGTACTTC,CASSPAGGRYEQYF
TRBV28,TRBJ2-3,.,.,TGTGCCAGCAGTACAGGGGCTAGCGGCACAGATACGCAGTATTTT,CASSTGASGTDTQYF
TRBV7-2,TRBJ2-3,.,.,TGTGCCAGCAGCTGGCGGGGGCCCCTTCGCAATACGCAGTATTTT,CASSWRGPLRNTQYF
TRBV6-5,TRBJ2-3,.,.,TGTGCCAGCAATTACGGGTCAGGGACAGATACGCAGTATTTT,CASNYGSGTDTQYF
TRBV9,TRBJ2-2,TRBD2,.,TGTGCCAGCAGCCCCAGCGGGACCAACACCGGGGAGCTGTTTTTT,CASSPSGTNTGELFF
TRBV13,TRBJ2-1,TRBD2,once,TGTGCCAGCAGCTCAATAGGGACTAGCGGGAATTACAATGAGCAGTTCTTC,CASSSIGTSGNYNEQFF
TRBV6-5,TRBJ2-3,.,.,TGTGCCAGCAGTTACACCGTCACAGATACGCAGTATTTT,CASSYTVTDTQYF
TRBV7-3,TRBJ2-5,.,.,TGTGCCAGCAGCTTAACGGTCCAAGAGACCCAGTACTTC,CASSLTVQETQYF
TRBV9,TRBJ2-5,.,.,TGTGCCAGCAGCGTACGGAGTCAAGAGACCCAGTACTTC,CASSVRSQETQYF
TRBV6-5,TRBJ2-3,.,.,TGTGCCGTAGGGCGAGGATCTAGCACAGATACGCAGTATTTT,CAVGRGSSTDTQYF
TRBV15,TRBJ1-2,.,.,TGTGCCACCAGCAGACAGCCTAACTATGGCTACACCTTC,CATSRQPNYGYTF
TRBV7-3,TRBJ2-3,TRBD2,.,TGTGCCAGCAGCTTAAAAGCGGGAGGGATCGGCACAGATACGCAGTATTTT,CASSLKAGGIGTDTQYF
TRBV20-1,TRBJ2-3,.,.,TGCAGAGCGGCAGCCACAGATACGCAGTATTTT,CRAAATDTQYF
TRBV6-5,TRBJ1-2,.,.,TGTGCCAGCAGTTACTCCCGATCAGACTATGGCTACACCTTC,CASSYSRSDYGYTF
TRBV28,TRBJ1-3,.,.,TGTGCCAGCAGTCCACCTGCTGGAAACACCATATATTTT,CASSPPAGNTIYF
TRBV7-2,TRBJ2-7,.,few,TGTGCCAGCAGCTTAGTCTCGAGGGAGCAGTACTTC,CASSLVSREQYF
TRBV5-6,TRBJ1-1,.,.,TGTGCCAGCACCAGACGGACAGAGAGAAACACTGAAGCTTTCTTT,CASTRRTERNTEAFF
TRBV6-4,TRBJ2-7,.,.,TGTGCCAGCAGTGACCGTCGGGACTCGCATGGTGGCGAGCAGTACTTC,CASSDRRDSHGGEQYF
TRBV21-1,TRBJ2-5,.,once,TGTGCCAGCAGCAGGGAGTCCCGTCCTTGCGGGAGTTATGAGACCCAGTACTTC,CASSRESRPCGSYETQYF
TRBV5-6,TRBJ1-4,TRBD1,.,TGTGCCAGCAGCTTGGGCGGGACAGGGCACGAAAAACTGTTTTTT,CASSLGGTGHEKLFF
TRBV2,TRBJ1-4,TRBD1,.,TGTGCCGACAGGGATCTAGGTGAAAAACTGTTTTTT,CADRDLGEKLFF
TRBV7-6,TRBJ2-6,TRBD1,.,TGTGCCAGCAGCTCCATTCGAAAGGACAGGGGGCCTTCTGGGGCCAACGTCCTGACTTTC,CASSSIRKDRGPSGANVLTF
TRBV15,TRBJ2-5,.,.,TGTGCCACTTCACAGGGCGGGGAGACCCAGTACTTC,CATSQGGETQYF
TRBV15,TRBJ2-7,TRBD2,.,TGTGCCACCAGCAGAGCTGATACGGGAGGCTCCTACGAGCAGTACTTC,CATSRADTGGSYEQYF
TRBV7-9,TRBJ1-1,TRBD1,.,TGTGCCAGCAGCTTCAGACAGGGGGCGGTTGACACTGAAGCTTTCTTT,CASSFRQGAVDTEAFF
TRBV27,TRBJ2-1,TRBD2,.,TGTGCCAGCAGTTTATCGCGGACTAGCCCTGAGCAGTTCTTC,CASSLSRTSPEQFF
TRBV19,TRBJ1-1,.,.,TGTGCCACCACCCTGAGGGCGGTATTTATGAACACTGAAGCTTTCTTT,CATTLRAVFMNTEAFF